A single T cell receptor beta chain is shown here with its context. CDR1 MNHEY and CDR2 SMNVEV come from the germline V gene (reference sequence). The CDR3 consists of 15 residues. Between the trimmed V and J ends, which lost 6 bases and 1 base, there was a span of 13 bases. The repertoire was sequenced with immunoSEQ multiplex PCR; TCRdb's copy has only in-frame clones and lacks some. The table records 90,000 to 95,000 clones, 80% to 95% of them present only once. The sample belongs to a study of T cell changes during pregnancy in multiple sclerosis. The receptor's source is a female donor with multiple sclerosis, enrolled in a pregnancy study. V is TRBV27 and J is TRBJ1-5; no firm D call. Material: peripheral blood, obtained before pregnancy. The CDR3 loop reads CASSLKRTSNQPQHF. In DNA, the CDR3 is TGTGCCAGCAGCCTCAAGCGGACCAGCAATCAGCCCCAGCATTTT.